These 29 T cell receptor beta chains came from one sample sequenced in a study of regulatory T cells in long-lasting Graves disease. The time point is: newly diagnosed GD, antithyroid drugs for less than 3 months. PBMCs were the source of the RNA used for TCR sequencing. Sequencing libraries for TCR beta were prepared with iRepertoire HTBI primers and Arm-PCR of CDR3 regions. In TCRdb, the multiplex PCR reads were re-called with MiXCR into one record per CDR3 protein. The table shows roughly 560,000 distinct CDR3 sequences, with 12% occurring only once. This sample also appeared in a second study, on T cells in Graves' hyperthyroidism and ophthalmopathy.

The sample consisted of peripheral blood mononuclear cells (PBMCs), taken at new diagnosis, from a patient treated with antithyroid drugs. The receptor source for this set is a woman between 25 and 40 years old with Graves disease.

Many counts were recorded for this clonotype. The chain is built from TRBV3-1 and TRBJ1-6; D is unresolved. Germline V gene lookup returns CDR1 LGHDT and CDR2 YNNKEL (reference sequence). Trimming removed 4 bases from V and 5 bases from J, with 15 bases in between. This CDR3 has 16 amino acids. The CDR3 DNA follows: TGTGCCAGCAGCCGCCGTAGGCAGGCGGATAATTCACCCCTCCACTTT. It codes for CASSRRRQADNSPLHF.

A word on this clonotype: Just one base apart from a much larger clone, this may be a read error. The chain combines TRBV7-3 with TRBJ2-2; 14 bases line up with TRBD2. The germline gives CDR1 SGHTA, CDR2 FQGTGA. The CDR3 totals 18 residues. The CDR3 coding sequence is TGTACCAGCAGCTTAGGACTAGCGGGAGGCGCGAACACCGGGGAGCTGTTTTTT. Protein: CTSSLGLAGGANTGELFF.

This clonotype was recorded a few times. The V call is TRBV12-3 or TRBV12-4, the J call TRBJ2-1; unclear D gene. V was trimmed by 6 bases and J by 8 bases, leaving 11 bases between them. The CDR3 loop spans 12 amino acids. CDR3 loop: CASSNHGDEQFF. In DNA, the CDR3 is TGTGCCAGCAGCAACCATGGGGATGAGCAGTTCTTC.

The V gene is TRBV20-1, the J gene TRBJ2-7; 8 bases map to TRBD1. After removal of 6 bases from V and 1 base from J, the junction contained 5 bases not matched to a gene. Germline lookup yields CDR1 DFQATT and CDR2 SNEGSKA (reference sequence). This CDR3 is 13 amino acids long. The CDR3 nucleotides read TGCAGTGCCCTGGACAGGGTTTCCTACGAGCAGTACTTC. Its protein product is CSALDRVSYEQYF.

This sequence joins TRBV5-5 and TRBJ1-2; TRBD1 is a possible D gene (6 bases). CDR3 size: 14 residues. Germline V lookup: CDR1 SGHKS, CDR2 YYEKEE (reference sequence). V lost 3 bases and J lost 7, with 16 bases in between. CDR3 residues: CASSSRTERGGYTF. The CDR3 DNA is TGTGCCAGCAGCTCCCGGACAGAAAGGGGTGGCTACACCTTC.

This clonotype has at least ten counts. In DNA, the CDR3 is TGCAGTGCTAGAGATCCCGCGGGGGGAATGAACACTGAAGCTTTCTTT. It specifies CSARDPAGGMNTEAFF. The chain combines TRBV20-1 with TRBJ1-1, with a tentative D call TRBD1 (5 bases). Germline lookup yields CDR1 DFQATT and CDR2 SNEGSKA (reference sequence). The CDR3 extends over 16 amino acids. The V gene lost 0 bases and the J gene lost 0 bases, with 14 bases spanning the gap.

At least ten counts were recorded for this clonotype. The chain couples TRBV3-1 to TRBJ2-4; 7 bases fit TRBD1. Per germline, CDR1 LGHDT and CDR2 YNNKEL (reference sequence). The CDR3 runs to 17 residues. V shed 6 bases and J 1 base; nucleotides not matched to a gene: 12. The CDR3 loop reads CASSQLIRGLAKNIQYF. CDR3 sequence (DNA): TGTGCCAGCAGTCAACTAATAAGGGGGCTTGCCAAAAACATTCAGTACTTC.

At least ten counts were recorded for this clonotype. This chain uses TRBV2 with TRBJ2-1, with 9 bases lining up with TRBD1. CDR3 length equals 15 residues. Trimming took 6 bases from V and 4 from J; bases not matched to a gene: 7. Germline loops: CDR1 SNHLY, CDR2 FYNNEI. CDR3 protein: CASSLQGAGYNEQFF. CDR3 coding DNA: TGTGCCAGCAGCCTACAGGGGGCAGGGTACAATGAGCAGTTCTTC.

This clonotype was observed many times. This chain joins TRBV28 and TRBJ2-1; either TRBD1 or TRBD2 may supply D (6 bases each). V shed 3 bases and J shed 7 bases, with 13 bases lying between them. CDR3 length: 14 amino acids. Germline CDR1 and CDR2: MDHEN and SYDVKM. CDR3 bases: TGTGCCAGCAGTTTTTTCCGGGGGCGGAATGAGCAGTTCTTC. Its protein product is CASSFFRGRNEQFF.

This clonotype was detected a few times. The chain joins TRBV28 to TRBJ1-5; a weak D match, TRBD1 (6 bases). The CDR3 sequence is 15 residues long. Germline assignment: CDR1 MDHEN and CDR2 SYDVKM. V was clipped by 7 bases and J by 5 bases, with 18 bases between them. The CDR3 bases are TGTGCCAGCAACCCCCCGGGGGCACGCGATCAGCCCCAGCATTTT. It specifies CASNPPGARDQPQHF.

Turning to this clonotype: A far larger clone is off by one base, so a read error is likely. The CDR3 bases are TGTGCCAGCAGTGAACAGGGGCGGATAACACATACGCAGTATTTT. It encodes CASSEQGRITHTQYF. The V call is TRBV11-2, the J call TRBJ2-3, with TRBD1 identical over 7 bases. The CDR3 is made up of 15 amino acids. V lost 6 bases to trimming and J lost 7 bases; unmatched junction nucleotides: 13. CDR1 SGHAT and CDR2 FQNNGV come from the germline V gene.

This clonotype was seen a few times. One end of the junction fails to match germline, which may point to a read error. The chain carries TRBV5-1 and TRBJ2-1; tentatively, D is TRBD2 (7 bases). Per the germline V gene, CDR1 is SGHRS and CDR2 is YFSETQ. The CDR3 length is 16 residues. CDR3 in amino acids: CASTHLHFEGGGEQFF. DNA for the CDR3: TGTGCCAGCACCCATCTTCACTTCGAGGGAGGGGGTGAGCAGTTCTTC.

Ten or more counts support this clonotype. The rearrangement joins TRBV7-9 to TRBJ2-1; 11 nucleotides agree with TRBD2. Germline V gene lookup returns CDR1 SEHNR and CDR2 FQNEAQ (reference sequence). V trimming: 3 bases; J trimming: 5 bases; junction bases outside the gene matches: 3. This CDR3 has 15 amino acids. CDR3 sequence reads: CASSFGTSGNNEQFF. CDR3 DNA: TGTGCCAGCAGCTTCGGGACTAGCGGAAACAATGAGCAGTTCTTC.

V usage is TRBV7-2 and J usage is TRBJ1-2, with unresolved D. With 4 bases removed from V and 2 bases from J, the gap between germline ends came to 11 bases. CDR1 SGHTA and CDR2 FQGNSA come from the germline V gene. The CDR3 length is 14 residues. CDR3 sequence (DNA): TGTGCCAGCAGCTGGGCAGGCGGCAACTATGGCTACACCTTC. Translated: CASSWAGGNYGYTF.

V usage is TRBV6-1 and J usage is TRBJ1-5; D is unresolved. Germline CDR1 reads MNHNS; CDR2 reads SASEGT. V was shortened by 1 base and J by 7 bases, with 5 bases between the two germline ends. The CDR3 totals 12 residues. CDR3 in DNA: TGTGCCAGCAGTGAAGTAAGGCAGCCCCAGCATTTT. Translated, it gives CASSEVRQPQHF.

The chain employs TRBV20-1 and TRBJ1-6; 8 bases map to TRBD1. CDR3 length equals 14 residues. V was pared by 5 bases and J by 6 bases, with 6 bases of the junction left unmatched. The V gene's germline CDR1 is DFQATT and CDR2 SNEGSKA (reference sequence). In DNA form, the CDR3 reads TGCAGTGCTGGACAGGGTCGGCGTAATTCACCCCTCCACTTT. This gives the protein CSAGQGRRNSPLHF.

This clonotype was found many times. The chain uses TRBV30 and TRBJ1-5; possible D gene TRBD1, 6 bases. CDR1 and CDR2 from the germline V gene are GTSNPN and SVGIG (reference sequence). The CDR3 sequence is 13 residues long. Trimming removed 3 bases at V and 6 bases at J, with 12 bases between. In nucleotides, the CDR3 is TGTGCCTGGAGCGAACAGGGACGTCAGCCCCAGCATTTT. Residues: CAWSEQGRQPQHF.

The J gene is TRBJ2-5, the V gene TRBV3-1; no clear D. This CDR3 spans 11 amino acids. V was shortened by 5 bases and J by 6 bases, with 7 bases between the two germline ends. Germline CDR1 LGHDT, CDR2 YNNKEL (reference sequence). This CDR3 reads CASSIRQTQYF. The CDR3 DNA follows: TGTGCCAGCAGCATCCGGCAGACCCAGTACTTC.

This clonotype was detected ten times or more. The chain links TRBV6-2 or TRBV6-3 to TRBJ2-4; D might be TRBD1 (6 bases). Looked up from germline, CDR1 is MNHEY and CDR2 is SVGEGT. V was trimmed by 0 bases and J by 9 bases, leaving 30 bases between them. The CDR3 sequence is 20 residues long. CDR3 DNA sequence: TGTGCCAGCAGTTACTCACCCTCCGGGACAAGGCGCCCCCTTTGCGGCATTCAGTACTTC. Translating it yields CASSYSPSGTRRPLCGIQYF.

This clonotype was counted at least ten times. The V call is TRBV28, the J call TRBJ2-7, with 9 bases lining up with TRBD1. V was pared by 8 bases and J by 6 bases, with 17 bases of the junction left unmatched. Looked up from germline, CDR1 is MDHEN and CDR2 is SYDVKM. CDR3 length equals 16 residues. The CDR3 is CASDTGTGSNFGEQYF. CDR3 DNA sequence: TGTGCCAGCGACACCGGGACAGGGTCGAATTTTGGCGAGCAGTACTTC.

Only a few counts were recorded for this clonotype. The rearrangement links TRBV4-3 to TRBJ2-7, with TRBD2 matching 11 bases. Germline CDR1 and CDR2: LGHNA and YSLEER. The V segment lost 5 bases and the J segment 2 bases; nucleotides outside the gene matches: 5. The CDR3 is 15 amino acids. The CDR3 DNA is TGCGCCAGCAGCTTCACTAGCGGGAGCACCTACGAGCAGTACTTC. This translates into CASSFTSGSTYEQYF.

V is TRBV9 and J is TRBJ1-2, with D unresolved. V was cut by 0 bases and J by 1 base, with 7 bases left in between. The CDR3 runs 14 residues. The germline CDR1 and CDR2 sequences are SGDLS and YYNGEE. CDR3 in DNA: TGTGCCAGCAGCGTAGGACACCTTAACTATGGCTACACCTTC. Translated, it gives CASSVGHLNYGYTF.

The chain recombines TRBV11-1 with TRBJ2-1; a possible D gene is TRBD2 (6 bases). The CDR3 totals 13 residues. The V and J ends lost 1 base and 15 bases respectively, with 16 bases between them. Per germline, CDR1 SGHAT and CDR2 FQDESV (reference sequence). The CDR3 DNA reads TGTGCCAGCAGCTTAGGAGGAGGGCCGTCGAGGTTCTTC. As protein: CASSLGGGPSRFF.

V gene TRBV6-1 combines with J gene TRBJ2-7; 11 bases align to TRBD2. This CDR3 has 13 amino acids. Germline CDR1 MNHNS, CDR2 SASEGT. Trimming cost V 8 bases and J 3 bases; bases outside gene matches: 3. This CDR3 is CASGGTSGYEQYF. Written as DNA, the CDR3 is TGTGCCAGCGGCGGGACTAGCGGCTACGAGCAGTACTTC.

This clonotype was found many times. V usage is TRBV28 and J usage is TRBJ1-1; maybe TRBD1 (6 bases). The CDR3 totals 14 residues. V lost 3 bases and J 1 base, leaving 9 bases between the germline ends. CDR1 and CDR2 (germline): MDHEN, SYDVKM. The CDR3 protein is CASSLGARNTEAFF. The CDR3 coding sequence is TGTGCCAGCAGTTTGGGGGCCAGGAACACTGAAGCTTTCTTT. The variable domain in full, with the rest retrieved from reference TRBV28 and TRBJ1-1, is DVKVTQSSRYLVKRTGEKVFLECVQDMDHENMFWYRQDPGLGLRLIYFSYDVKMKEKGDIPEGYSVSREKKERFSLILESASTNQTSMYLCASSLGARNTEAFFGQGTRLTVV.

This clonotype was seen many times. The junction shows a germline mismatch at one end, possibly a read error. Here the CDR3 reads CSARLRWEFF. DNA for the CDR3: TGCAGCGCTAGACTGCGGTGGGAGTTCTTC. The chain couples TRBV20-1 to TRBJ2-1; no reliable D call. Looked up from germline, CDR1 is DFQATT and CDR2 is SNEGSKA (reference sequence). The CDR3 length is 10 residues.

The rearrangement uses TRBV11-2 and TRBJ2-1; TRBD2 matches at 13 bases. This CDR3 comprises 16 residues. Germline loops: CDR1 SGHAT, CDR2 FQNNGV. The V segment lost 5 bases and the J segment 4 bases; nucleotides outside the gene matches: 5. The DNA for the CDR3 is TGTGCCAGCAGCCGGACTAGCGGGAGTGGGTACAATGAGCAGTTCTTC. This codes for CASSRTSGSGYNEQFF.

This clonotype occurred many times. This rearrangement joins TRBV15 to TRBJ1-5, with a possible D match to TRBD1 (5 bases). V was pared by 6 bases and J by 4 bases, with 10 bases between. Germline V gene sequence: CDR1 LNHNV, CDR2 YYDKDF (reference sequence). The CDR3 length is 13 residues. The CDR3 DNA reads TGTGCCACCAGAGGCAGGGCGAATCAGCCCCAGCATTTT. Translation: CATRGRANQPQHF.

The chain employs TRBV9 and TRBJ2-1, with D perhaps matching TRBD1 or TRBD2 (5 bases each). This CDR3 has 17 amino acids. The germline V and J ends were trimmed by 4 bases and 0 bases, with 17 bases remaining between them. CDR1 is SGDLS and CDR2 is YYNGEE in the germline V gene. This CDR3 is CASSPRALRGSYNEQFF. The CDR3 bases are TGTGCCAGCAGCCCGAGGGCCCTAAGGGGCTCCTACAATGAGCAGTTCTTC.